This TCR beta chain derives from a study of shared T cell receptors in the human thymus (dated by TCRdb to the early 2020s). Study-wide context: The study examined how the human thymus generates shared, self-reactive T-cell receptor alpha chains.

The library was obtained by the immunoSEQ multiplex PCR assay. Here the immuneACCESS table is served through TCRdb, limited to in-frame sequences with V and J called. Missing clones are a known gap in these copies; in checked studies unresolved V genes cover under half, and the rest lacks a known reason. The sample table records hundreds of thousands of clones; around 87% of these occur just once. Clones ranked in the top ten supply roughly 0.0094% of the sample. The germline V gene encodes CDR1 MNHEY and CDR2 SMNVEV (reference sequence). The germline ends are 18 bases apart after V is trimmed by 6 bases and J by 3 bases. Taken from cysteine to phenylalanine, the CDR3 has 15 residues. CDR3 DNA only is kept here, 45 bases in frame from base 1. In regard to this clone: The target of this receptor is not known. Qualities for individual bases were not recorded, and no much larger clone is one base off.

Separately, the same data were catalogued under a study of human thymus T cells. As that second study puts it: Donors were immunologically healthy infants undergoing open corrective cardiac surgery for congenital heart defects in Finland. The thymus tissue came from surgical resects taken out during corrective cardiac surgery. Both the thymic and the peripheral blood repertoires appeared to show biased V and J gene segment usage. Highly overlapping thymic TCR repertoires among unrelated individuals were reported in the related research. The study used under ten infant thymus samples plus four related peripheral blood samples to characterize TCR alpha and beta repertoires. Donor ages ranged from about 7 to 250 days, and the cohort comprised more than 5 male and two female infants. After being mechanically released from the tissue, thymocytes were kept at -70 degrees C in pellets of roughly 9.5-31 million cells. A QIAsymphony instrument was used to extract genomic DNA from frozen cell pellets. The immunoSEQ multiplex PCR assay was used to amplify the TCRB and TCRAD loci from a standardized quantity of quality-controlled genomic DNA. The amplicons spanned the V(D)J region and were long enough to cover the CDR3 and allow V and J genes to be identified. Amplicon sequencing was performed on an Illumina platform through the commercial immunoSEQ service. Corrections for primer bias and sequencing errors followed previously described methods, while TCRAD and TCRB definitions were based on the IMGT database. Repertoires were analysed with immunoSEQ Analyzer 3.0 and VDJTools, covering basic statistics, V/J segment usage, diversity estimates, rarefaction and pairwise overlap. Chao1, ChaoE, Efron-Thisted, Shannon and inverse Simpson indices were used to estimate diversity, which was also estimated on datasets down-sampled to the smallest sample. Repertoire overlap was assessed by strict matching of CDR3 nucleotide sequence, V gene and J gene, and clustering was done by Jaccard-based multidimensional scaling. Thymus samples yielded on average approximately 840,000 unique TCRB clonotypes, compared with 80,000 to 85,000 from blood samples.

The clonotype originates from a boy in the first two years of life with a congenital heart defect. Donor details come from another sample of the same person, matched by shared clones. Specimen: thymocytes. The sequence joins TRBV27 to TRBJ2-7; TRBD1 is possibly the D segment (5 matching bases). The sequenced DNA: TGTGCCAGCAGCCCTAGGGCCGACAGTTTCTACGAGCAGTACTTC. This sequence encodes CASSPRADSFYEQYF.